The 3 T cell receptor beta chains below all came from one sample that was sequenced in a study of shared clonotypes between healthy human individuals. Sequencing was performed with immunoSEQ multiplex PCR; in TCRdb, only in-frame clones are kept and a portion is missing. Of around 2.5 million clones listed, under 95% were seen once; the top ten hold 0.36%. The sample comprised naive CD4+ T cells from PBMCs. Subset given: CD45RA+ positively selected. These receptors were collected from a young man in good health. Some clones in this sample may be carry-over from other donors' samples.

The chain combines TRBV7-8 with TRBJ2-1; D is ambiguous. Trimming pared 5 bases from V and 5 bases from J, leaving 10 bases between. Germline V gene data show CDR1 as SGHVS and CDR2 as FQNEAQ. The CDR3 totals 13 residues. DNA for the CDR3: TGTGCCAGCAGCATAACCAGCGACAATGAGCAGTTCTTC. Its translation: CASSITSDNEQFF.

The rearrangement links TRBV7-8 to TRBJ2-1; 8 nucleotides line up with TRBD2. Germline assignment: CDR1 SGHVS and CDR2 FQNEAQ. The J segment lost 2 bases and the V segment lost 4 bases, leaving 16 bases of the junction unmatched. The CDR3 spans 19 residues. CDR3 sequence (DNA): TGTGCCAGCAGCTCCCCGCGGGGGGCGCTTTACCGCGCCTACAATGAGCAGTTCTTC. This translates into CASSSPRGALYRAYNEQFF.

V usage is TRBV5-1 and J usage is TRBJ2-1; maybe TRBD2 (6 bases). The V gene's germline CDR1 is SGHRS and CDR2 YFSETQ. The CDR3 is 18 amino acids. Trimming took 0 bases from V and 5 from J, leaving 21 bases between them. CDR3 bases: TGCGCCAGCAGCTTGGTTATCATGGGGGGTGATATCCACAATGAGCAGTTCTTC. Its protein product is CASSLVIMGGDIHNEQFF.